These 30 T cell receptor beta chains came from one sample sequenced in a study of response to subunit inactivated influenza vaccine. TCRdb re-derived calls from the RT-PCR reads in MiXCR, one entry per CDR3 protein. The repertoire holds around 470,000 distinct CDR3 sequences, with more than 7% as singletons. This sample comprised PBMCs from blood, obtained less than 30 months after vaccination. All receptors derive from a man aged 50 to 69 who received an inactivated influenza vaccine.

This clonotype has a count of ten or more. V usage is TRBV28 and J usage is TRBJ2-3; TRBD1 aligns across 9 bases. Losses at the gene ends were 5 bases for V and 2 bases for J; bases not matched to a gene: 5. The CDR3 runs to 15 residues. Germline V gives CDR1 MDHEN, CDR2 SYDVKM. The CDR3 region is CASSAGTGPTDTQYF. DNA for the CDR3: TGTGCCAGCAGTGCCGGGACAGGGCCCACAGATACGCAGTATTTT.

This clonotype was counted many times. The V call is TRBV15, the J call TRBJ2-1, with a tentative D call TRBD1 (5 bases). CDR1 LNHNV and CDR2 YYDKDF come from the germline V gene (reference sequence). This CDR3 is 12 amino acids long. Trimming shortened V by 5 bases and J by 10 bases, and 12 bases separated the two germline ends. As DNA, the CDR3 is TGTGCCACCAGCGGACACAAGCAGGAGCAGTTCTTC. Amino acid sequence: CATSGHKQEQFF.

This clonotype was seen more than once but under ten times. The V call is TRBV7-8, the J call TRBJ2-1; maybe TRBD2 (5 bases). This CDR3 contains 15 residues. The V gene lost 11 bases and the J gene lost 4 bases, with 21 bases spanning the gap. CDR1 and CDR2 (germline): SGHVS, FQNEAQ. This CDR3 is CASSYRPGVYNEQFF. The CDR3 region has the DNA TGTGCCTCTAGTTATAGGCCCGGGGTTTACAATGAGCAGTTCTTC.

V is TRBV27 and J is TRBJ2-3; 10 bases align to TRBD2. The CDR3 extends over 15 amino acids. Trimming removed 7 bases from V and 5 bases from J; junction bases left unmatched: 9. Germline-derived CDR1 and CDR2 are MNHEY and SMNVEV (reference sequence). CDR3 sequence: CASKLLAGQGDTQYF. CDR3 bases: TGTGCCAGCAAACTACTAGCGGGGCAAGGAGATACGCAGTATTTT.

The chain carries TRBV5-1 and TRBJ1-2; a weak D match, TRBD1 (5 bases). From germline, CDR1 is SGHRS and CDR2 YFSETQ. This CDR3 contains 12 residues. Trimming left V 0 bases short and J 8 bases short, with 8 bases between. The CDR3 is CASSLGRVGYTF. The CDR3 DNA follows: TGCGCCAGCAGCTTGGGCAGGGTCGGCTACACCTTC.

This clonotype showed up just a few times. The CDR3 is CASSKESGGGKTGELFF. CDR3 nucleotide sequence: TGTGCCAGCAGCAAAGAATCGGGAGGGGGCAAGACCGGGGAGCTGTTTTTT. The V call is TRBV21-1, the J call TRBJ2-2; the D call in the table, TRBD2, was not verified against the DNA. TRBV21-1 is shown as a pseudogene. The CDR3 length is 17 residues.

This clonotype was recorded at least ten times. The J gene is TRBJ1-2, the V gene TRBV2; the D gene is possibly TRBD1 (5 bases). The CDR3 extends over 14 amino acids. V lost 6 bases to trimming and J lost 0 bases, with 11 bases between them. The germline V gene encodes CDR1 SNHLY and CDR2 FYNNEI. The CDR3 nucleotides read TGTGCCAGCAGGCGGGACGTAGCTAACTATGGCTACACCTTC. It encodes CASRRDVANYGYTF.

This clonotype showed up many times. The chain recombines TRBV11-2 with TRBJ2-7; D gene uncertain. Trimming left V 1 base short and J 0 bases short, with 10 bases between. The CDR3 is made up of 15 amino acids. Germline CDR1 SGHAT, CDR2 FQNNGV. CDR3 amino acids: CASSLVDDSSYEQYF. CDR3 coding DNA: TGTGCCAGCAGCTTAGTGGACGATAGCTCCTACGAGCAGTACTTC.

As concerns this clonotype: One end of the junction varies from germline; a read error may be responsible. The V call is TRBV7-2, the J call TRBJ2-5; no clear D. Germline CDR1 reads SGHTA; CDR2 reads FQGNSA. The CDR3 runs 14 residues. Here the CDR3 DNA reads TGTGCGAGCAGCTTCCGACGGAGAAAAGAGACCCAGTACTTC. Protein: CASSFRRRKETQYF.

V and J are TRBV12-3 or TRBV12-4 and TRBJ2-7; D is unclear. The V and J ends lost 5 bases and 3 bases respectively, with 17 bases between them. This CDR3 is 15 amino acids long. The chain's CDR3 is CASSTTGYGFYEQYF. CDR3 nucleotides: TGTGCCAGCAGTACCACGGGTTATGGATTCTACGAGCAGTACTTC.

The V gene is TRBV20-1, the J gene TRBJ2-4; the D gene is possibly TRBD2 (6 bases). CDR1 is DFQATT, CDR2 SNEGSKA, per germline (reference sequence). The V gene lost 0 bases and the J gene lost 14 bases, with 23 bases spanning the gap. The CDR3 is 15 residues long. The CDR3 here is CSARDIKLAEGVEYF. The DNA for the CDR3 is TGCAGTGCTAGAGATATAAAACTCGCGGAGGGAGTGGAGTACTTC.

In DNA, the CDR3 is TGTGCCATCAGTGAGTCCGGACAGGGGTTTGACGATGAGCAGTTCTTC. Residues: CAISESGQGFDDEQFF. The chain couples TRBV10-3 to TRBJ2-1, with 9 bases identical to TRBD1. Germline-derived CDR1 and CDR2 are ENHRY and SYGVKD. V lost 0 bases, J lost 8 bases, and 8 bases stayed unmatched. The CDR3 contains 16 residues.

Many counts were recorded for this clonotype. The CDR3: CASRRESFAGELFF. The CDR3 DNA follows: TGTGCCAGCAGGAGGGAGAGTTTCGCCGGGGAGCTGTTTTTT. This sequence joins TRBV6-1 and TRBJ2-2; perhaps TRBD2 as D (5 bases). This CDR3 spans 14 amino acids. Germline V gives CDR1 MNHNS, CDR2 SASEGT. V lost 6 bases and J 6 bases, leaving 14 bases between the germline ends.

This clonotype showed up many times. This chain joins TRBV29-1 and TRBJ2-1; possibly TRBD2 for D (5 bases). The germline V gene encodes CDR1 SQVTM and CDR2 ANQGSEA. The ends were cut back, 7 bases at V and 7 bases at J, with 14 bases in the middle. The CDR3 extends over 12 amino acids. Here the CDR3 DNA reads TGCAGCGGTCGGGCCCCGGGGAATGAGCAGTTCTTC. It encodes CSGRAPGNEQFF.

This clonotype was counted only a few times. The chain is built from TRBV6-1 and TRBJ1-5; 8 nucleotides agree with TRBD1. The CDR3 totals 15 residues. Germline V gene sequence: CDR1 MNHNS, CDR2 SASEGT. The junction had 6 bases not matched to a gene; V was cut back by 1 base and J by 7 bases. CDR3: CASSEVDRGSQPQHF. DNA of the CDR3: TGTGCCAGCAGTGAAGTAGACAGGGGTTCCCAGCCCCAGCATTTT.

This clonotype has more than one count but fewer than ten. V gene TRBV10-1 combines with J gene TRBJ2-3, with 7 positions matching TRBD1. The CDR3 extends over 14 amino acids. Unmatched junction bases numbered 4, after V lost 6 bases and J lost 1 base. Germline CDR1 reads WNHNN; CDR2 reads SYGVQD (reference sequence). The CDR3 DNA sequence: TGCGCCAGCAGGGACCAGGGGGGCACAGATACGCAGTATTTT. Translation gives CASRDQGGTDTQYF.

V gene TRBV28 combines with J gene TRBJ1-5; no firm D call. Trimming shortened V by 4 bases and J by 4 bases, and 8 bases separated the two germline ends. The V gene's germline CDR1 is MDHEN and CDR2 SYDVKM. The CDR3 consists of 13 residues. CDR3 loop: CASSSPRNQPQHF. CDR3 sequence (DNA): TGTGCCAGCAGTTCCCCGAGAAATCAGCCCCAGCATTTT.

This clonotype has at least ten counts. V is TRBV5-1 and J is TRBJ1-2, with D possibly being TRBD1 (5 bases). This CDR3 region has 15 residues. The germline V gene has CDR1 SGHRS and CDR2 YFSETQ. The V gene lost 0 bases and the J gene lost 6 bases, with 15 bases spanning the gap. The CDR3 region is CASSLEGRQVDGYTF. Written as DNA, the CDR3 is TGCGCCAGCAGCTTGGAGGGGCGGCAGGTGGATGGCTACACCTTC. Looking up the rest from reference TRBV5-1 and TRBJ1-2 gives the full variable domain: KAGVTQTPRYLIKTRGQQVTLSCSPISGHRSVSWYQQTPGQGLQFLFEYFSETQRNKGNFPGRFSGRQFSNSRSEMNVSTLELGDSALYLCASSLEGRQVDGYTFGSGTRLTVV.

The table lists this clonotype with a few counts. DNA for the CDR3: TGTGCCAGCAGTTTCGCGGGACAGCTTCAAGAGACCCAGTACTTC. Protein: CASSFAGQLQETQYF. This chain uses TRBV28 with TRBJ2-5, with D tentatively TRBD1 (7 bases). CDR1 and CDR2 from the germline V gene are MDHEN and SYDVKM. V lost 3 bases to trimming and J lost 2 bases, with 13 bases between them. CDR3 length: 15 amino acids.

This clonotype was counted only a few times. CDR3 protein: CSVGRDLQAEQFF. The CDR3 region has the DNA TGCAGCGTCGGCCGGGACCTTCAGGCTGAGCAGTTCTTC. V usage is TRBV29-1 and J usage is TRBJ2-1; tentatively, D is TRBD1 or TRBD2 (5 bases each). The CDR3 covers 13 residues. Germline values: CDR1 SQVTM, CDR2 ANQGSEA. The ends were cut back, 6 bases at V and 9 bases at J, with 18 bases in the middle.

This chain joins TRBV4-3 and TRBJ2-5, with D maybe TRBD2 (6 bases). Trimming took off 4 bases at V and 4 bases at J, with 10 bases between the two ends. Germline CDR1 is LGHNA and CDR2 is YSLEER. The CDR3 runs to 13 residues. In DNA form, the CDR3 reads TGCGCCAGCAGCCCCCAGGGAGGAGAGACCCAGTACTTC. Its translation: CASSPQGGETQYF.

There are a few counts of this clonotype. This chain connects TRBV18 to TRBJ1-1, with D unclear. With 2 bases removed from V and 7 bases from J, the gap between germline ends came to 20 bases. The CDR3 covers 16 residues. Per germline, CDR1 KGHSH and CDR2 LQKENI. The DNA for the CDR3 is TGTGCCAGCTCACCATTGGGCAGTCGGCTGGGCGGTGAAGCTTTCTTT. Residues: CASSPLGSRLGGEAFF.

The chain couples TRBV6-2 or TRBV6-3 to TRBJ1-1, with unresolved D. This CDR3 comprises 15 residues. V was pared by 0 bases and J by 6 bases, with 14 bases between. The germline CDR1 and CDR2 sequences are MNHEY and SVGEGT. CDR3 amino acids: CASSYSAVLGAEAFF. The CDR3 DNA sequence: TGTGCCAGCAGTTACTCGGCCGTCTTGGGCGCTGAAGCTTTCTTT.

This clonotype was observed many times. This sequence joins TRBV6-6 and TRBJ1-1, with D unclear. V shed 6 bases and J shed 4 bases, with 12 bases lying between them. This CDR3 contains 13 residues. CDR1 is MNHNY, CDR2 SVGAGI, per germline (reference sequence). The CDR3 loop is CASSPMTSTEAFF. DNA of the CDR3: TGTGCCAGCAGCCCTATGACCTCCACTGAAGCTTTCTTT.

Comments on this clonotype: Germline is not matched at one junction end, which may reflect a read error. The chain joins TRBV20-1 to TRBJ2-3; D is possibly TRBD2 (6 bases). Germline CDR1 and CDR2: DFQATT and SNEGSKA (reference sequence). The CDR3 loop spans 14 amino acids. The CDR3 DNA reads TGCAGTGCTAGAGATGTACTAGCTACAGCTACGCAGTATTTT. Translated, it gives CSARDVLATATQYF.

V usage is TRBV6-2 or TRBV6-3 and J usage is TRBJ1-1, with unresolved D. CDR3 size: 14 residues. Germline V gene data show CDR1 as MNHEY and CDR2 as SVGEGT. V lost 1 base and J 1 base, leaving 7 bases between the germline ends. The CDR3 reads CASSYWAENTEAFF. The DNA for the CDR3 is TGTGCCAGCAGTTACTGGGCAGAGAACACTGAAGCTTTCTTT.

A few counts support this clonotype. The chain joins TRBV4-3 to TRBJ1-1, with D unresolved. This CDR3 comprises 14 residues. Germline values: CDR1 LGHNA, CDR2 YSLEER. Trimming shortened V by 2 bases and J by 0 bases, and 7 bases separated the two germline ends. The CDR3 region has the DNA TGCGCCAGCAGCCAAATCGGATTGAACACTGAAGCTTTCTTT. As protein: CASSQIGLNTEAFF.

In this sample, this clonotype turned up a few times. The V gene is TRBV2, the J gene TRBJ1-6; D might be TRBD1 (6 bases). V was pared by 5 bases and J by 5 bases, with 10 bases between. CDR1 SNHLY and CDR2 FYNNEI come from the germline V gene. This CDR3 is 14 amino acids long. The CDR3 nucleotides are TGTGCCAGCAGTCCAGGGGTAAATAATTCACCCCTCCACTTT. Translation: CASSPGVNNSPLHF.

There are a few counts of this clonotype. This chain joins TRBV18 and TRBJ1-1, with D possibly being TRBD1 (5 bases). The germline gives CDR1 KGHSH, CDR2 LQKENI. V lost 4 bases and J 3 bases, leaving 15 bases between the germline ends. The CDR3 contains 15 residues. CDR3 loop: CASSHPTRGDTEAFF. The DNA for the CDR3 is TGTGCCAGCTCACACCCCACCCGGGGGGACACTGAAGCTTTCTTT.

Many counts were recorded for this clonotype. An end of the junction does not agree with germline; a read error may underlie this. V usage is TRBV7-9 and J usage is TRBJ2-3, with a weak D call TRBD2 (5 bases). This CDR3 comprises 14 residues. Germline assignment: CDR1 SEHNR and CDR2 FQNEAQ (reference sequence). CDR3 sequence: CASSLDGGTDTQYF. The CDR3 nucleotides read TGTGCCAGCAGTTTAGACGGGGGCACAGATACGCAGTATTTT.